This section outlines one T cell receptor beta chain sequence together with its context. What it binds is unknown. This CDR3 comprises 12 residues. Germline lookup yields CDR1 MDHEN and CDR2 SYDVKM. The V end lost 4 bases, the J end lost 6 bases, and 7 bases lay between the germline ends. Approximately 9 milliliters of peripheral blood were collected from each participant. The data are from a study of type 1 and type 2 diabetes patients. Looking at the study overall: T cells were magnetically sorted from PBMCs as CD4+ or CD8+ subsets. The whole study generated 15 million to 20 million paired-end reads.

Study outcomes and limitations: A median of one highly-expanded CD4+ clone, covering around 4.2% of reads, occurred in type 2 diabetes.

The PCR template was genomic DNA. The TCR beta CDR3 region was amplified using 30 forward and 13 reverse primers. MiXCR was run by TCRdb on the multiplex PCR reads, yielding one entry per CDR3 protein. The sample consists of approximately 260,000 distinct CDR3 sequences, approximately 50% of them appearing once. The genes are TRBV28 and TRBJ2-1, with unresolved D. The specimen sequenced was peripheral blood mononuclear cells (PBMCs). This clonotype originated in a man aged 18 to 35 with type 2 diabetes. CDR3 sequence reads: CASSSAPNEQFF. CDR3 sequence (DNA): TGTGCCAGCAGTTCCGCGCCCAATGAGCAGTTCTTC.